These 13 T cell receptor beta chains came from one sample sequenced in a study of blood T cell repertoires in COVID-19. Clones were sequenced by immunoSEQ multiplex PCR, and TCRdb holds only the in-frame ones, with some missing. The sample lists over 250,000 clones; about nine tenths were seen once. Sample: PBMCs or T cells enriched from blood (not recorded which). The receptors were gathered from a man aged 55 to 70 who had recovered from COVID-19.

The rearrangement joins TRBV27 to TRBJ1-5, with a weak D call TRBD1 (6 bases). V was clipped by 8 bases and J by 2 bases, with 10 bases between them. The CDR3 totals 13 residues. Germline CDR1 and CDR2: MNHEY and SMNVEV (reference sequence). CDR3 bases: TGTGCCAGCTCCCCAGGGGGCAATCAGCCCCAGCATTTT. Translation gives CASSPGGNQPQHF.

The rearrangement links TRBV6-5 to TRBJ2-1, with TRBD1 identical over 10 bases. The length of the CDR3 is 14 residues. V lost 8 bases to trimming and J lost 8 bases; unmatched junction nucleotides: 9. The germline V gene has CDR1 MNHEY and CDR2 SVGAGI. The CDR3 DNA reads as TGTGCCAGCCCCCGGGACAGGGGTCACGATGAGCAGTTCTTC. It yields the protein CASPRDRGHDEQFF.

The rearrangement links TRBV3-1 (or the pseudogene TRBV3-2) to TRBJ1-3; the match to TRBD1 covers 9 bases. With V trimmed by 3 bases and J by 0 bases, 0 bases remained unmatched. The germline gives CDR1 LGHDT, CDR2 YNNKEL (reference sequence). The CDR3 runs 15 residues. The CDR3: CASSQTGGSGNTIYF. The CDR3 DNA sequence: TGTGCCAGCAGCCAGACAGGGGGCTCTGGAAACACCATATATTTT.

The chain carries TRBV11-3 and TRBJ2-7; 8 bases line up with TRBD2. The germline CDR1 and CDR2 sequences are SGHNT and YENEEA. The CDR3 sequence is 15 residues long. J lost 2 bases, V lost 5 bases, and 8 bases had no gene match. The chain's CDR3 is CASSRRLARTYEQYF. The CDR3 DNA sequence: TGTGCCAGCAGCCGAAGACTAGCGAGAACCTACGAGCAGTACTTC.

This rearrangement joins TRBV30 to TRBJ2-5; 7 nucleotides line up with TRBD1. The CDR3 runs 14 residues. Germline loops: CDR1 GTSNPN, CDR2 SVGIG (reference sequence). J was trimmed by 1 base and V by 4 bases; bases with no gene match: 6. This CDR3 is CAWTLGQTQETQYF. The CDR3 nucleotides read TGTGCCTGGACCTTGGGACAGACCCAAGAGACCCAGTACTTC.

This chain uses TRBV5-1 with TRBJ2-1, with TRBD2 matching over 11 bases. The CDR3 is 17 residues long. V was clipped by 4 bases and J by 11 bases; unmatched bases: 17. CDR1 is SGHRS, CDR2 YFSETQ, per germline. This CDR3 is CASSQLPIGTSGAQQFF. CDR3 sequence (DNA): TGCGCCAGCAGCCAACTACCGATAGGGACTAGCGGAGCACAGCAGTTCTTC.

The chain is built from TRBV6-5 and TRBJ1-6; 8 nucleotides line up with TRBD1. There are 13 residues in the CDR3. Trimming took 6 bases from V and 11 from J; bases not matched to a gene: 6. From germline, CDR1 is MNHEY and CDR2 SVGAGI. In nucleotides, the CDR3 is TGTGCCAGCAGGGGTGGACAGGGACCACCCCTCCACTTT. Its translation is CASRGGQGPPLHF.

The chain has TRBV19 and TRBJ1-4; D is perhaps TRBD1 (6 bases). The V and J ends lost 2 bases and 2 bases respectively, with 9 bases between them. This CDR3 comprises 15 residues. From germline, CDR1 is LNHDA and CDR2 SQIVND (reference sequence). CDR3: CASSIYRDTNEKLFF. CDR3 DNA: TGTGCCAGTAGTATATACAGGGACACTAATGAAAAACTGTTTTTT.

The CDR3 coding sequence is TGTGCCAGCAGTTTATCGGGGACAGGGGTATTCTTC. Its protein is CASSLSGTGVFF. This chain links TRBV27 with TRBJ2-1; 10 bases are a match to TRBD1. Germline assignment: CDR1 MNHEY and CDR2 SMNVEV (reference sequence). CDR3 length: 12 residues. Trimming removed 0 bases from V and 16 bases from J; junction bases left unmatched: 3.

The V gene is TRBV25-1, the J gene TRBJ2-1; no reliable D call. This CDR3 is built from 11 residues. Trimming cost V 0 bases and J 13 bases, with 7 bases left between them. Germline CDR1 MGHDK, CDR2 SYGVNS. CDR3 protein: CASSEYSYQFF. The CDR3 coding sequence is TGTGCCAGCAGTGAATACAGTTATCAGTTCTTC.

Here the CDR3 reads CASSQVTGGQETQYF. The CDR3 bases are TGCGCCAGCAGCCAAGTAACGGGGGGGCAAGAGACCCAGTACTTC. The chain is built from TRBV4-1 and TRBJ2-5; 8 nucleotides line up with TRBD2. V was pared by 1 base and J by 2 bases, with 3 bases of the junction left unmatched. Per the germline V gene, CDR1 is MGHRA and CDR2 is YSYEKL. The CDR3 covers 15 residues.

The chain combines TRBV3-1 (or the pseudogene TRBV3-2) with TRBJ1-2, with 8 bases lining up with TRBD1. The CDR3 runs 15 residues. The V and J ends lost 4 bases and 6 bases, in that order; junction bases with no gene match: 10. Germline-derived CDR1 and CDR2 are LGHDT and YNNKEL (reference sequence). The CDR3 region has the DNA TGTGCCAGCAGCCCCCCCAGGGGGCCTTTTAATGGCTACACCTTC. It translates to CASSPPRGPFNGYTF.

This clone has only one observation. In DNA, the CDR3 is TGTGCCAGCAGGGCCCCCTCGATCCTTGTCAATGGCTACACCTTC. This gives the protein CASRAPSILVNGYTF. The rearrangement joins TRBV28 to TRBJ1-2; D gene ambiguous. V lost 6 bases, J lost 6 bases, and 20 bases lay in between. Germline CDR1 and CDR2: MDHEN and SYDVKM. The CDR3 runs to 15 residues.